This T cell receptor beta chain was found in a study of OX40 agonist ivuxolimab in advanced cancers. Study summary: The study treated patients with ivuxolimab, an agonistic anti-OX40 (CD134) antibody. Subjects had a mean age of roughly 57 years, with a range of about 23 to 79; approximately 83% were male.

This CDR3 has 14 amino acids. V was shortened by 4 bases and J by 3 bases, with 12 bases between the two germline ends. Per the germline V gene, CDR1 is KGHSH and CDR2 is LQKENI. Generated by immunoSEQ multiplex PCR, the TCRdb table keeps only in-frame clones and is missing some. The sample consists of about 62,000 clones, 85% of them appearing once. As regards this clone: As yet, its antigen is unknown.

Study-wide findings and caveats: Researchers did not establish what antigens the expanded peripheral T cells target.

The chain has TRBV18 and TRBJ2-5, with a possible D match to TRBD2 (5 bases). The sequencing used CD4+ or CD8+ T cells sorted from blood, collected in a trial of the OX40 agonist ivuxolimab. The clonotype was recovered from an adult with an advanced solid tumor such as melanoma, head and neck, liver or kidney cancer. Here the CDR3 DNA reads TGTGCCAGCTCACGGGTTATGAGGGAAGAGACCCAGTACTTC. It codes for CASSRVMREETQYF.